This T cell receptor beta chain was recovered during a study of neoadjuvant anti-PD-1 for oral cavity cancer. Study in general: Nivolumab at 3 mg/kg was mostly given biweekly, three to four doses, pre-surgery. Patients without progression received a fourth nivolumab dose around day 43, then surgical resection on days 50-56. Overall study findings and caveats: Higher pretreatment blood Treg/Th17 ratios correlated with higher pretreatment blood and lower post-treatment tumor TCRbeta clonality.

This clone was detected only once. Its antigen remains unknown. The same CDR3 is also encoded by other DNA sequences in this sample. The data were produced by immunoSEQ multiplex PCR, yet TCRdb's version contains in-frame clones alone and is incomplete. Here the sample spans 30,000 to 40,000 clones, 85% to 90% being singletons. No culture or expansion preceded analysis of these blood cells. Germline assignment: CDR1 MNHEY and CDR2 SMNVEV (reference sequence). This CDR3 has 15 residues. V lost 0 bases, J lost 2 bases, and 8 bases lay in between. The chain is built from TRBV27 and TRBJ1-5; D is undetermined. The sequenced sample was PBMCs, obtained before nivolumab (anti-PD-1) treatment. The source is a person aged 35 to 85 with oral cavity squamous cell carcinoma. This chain's CDR3 is CASSLSGMGNQPQHF. The CDR3 nucleotides read TGTGCCAGCAGTTTATCAGGTATGGGCAATCAGCCCCAGCATTTT.